The entry that follows covers one T cell receptor beta chain sequence. Its antigen remains unidentified. Within one base of it there is no much larger clone, and no base qualities were kept. The data are from a study of CD8 T cells in ankylosing spondylitis (dated by TCRdb to the late 2010s). As for the study more broadly: The study set out to find disease-linked TCR variants by profiling T cell receptor beta repertoires in ankylosing spondylitis patients and healthy donors. Samples of peripheral blood were taken, and for ankylosing spondylitis patients, synovial fluid was collected as well. The full study cohort was made up of about two dozen ankylosing spondylitis patients and 95 to 130 healthy donors. General findings and caveats noted by the study authors: Significant enrichment of the disease-linked clones was reported in matched synovial fluid samples from ankylosing spondylitis patients. Blood from ankylosing spondylitis patients appeared to be characterized by a TCR beta motif composed of 7 to 9 highly homologous amino acid variants. Some of the motif variants had been reported before in the synovial fluid and blood of reactive arthritis patients, a finding that suggests common disease-initiation mechanisms. In peripheral blood, the disease-linked clones were found at relatively low frequencies and had a CD8+ phenotype.

Sequenced on an Illumina HiSeq 2500. TCR beta libraries were prepared by quantitative 5'-RACE with molecular barcodes. Processing in the source paper ran as follows. A new computational method, built on a probabilistic model of VDJ rearrangement, was used to identify disease-linked TCR variants. The public reads were quality trimmed at Q25 with fastp and then assembled into clones with MiXCR by TCRdb, keeping productive beta chains. Rows matching on CDR3 protein sequence are summarized as one entry with the most common DNA and genes. TCRdb's processing, not the authors' own work, is the source of the V and J calls. The sample profile shows approximately 300,000 distinct CDR3 sequences; under 25% of them were found once. The top ten constitute 3.5% of the sample. Between the V and J ends, shortened by 4 bases and 7 bases respectively, the junction contains 13 bases. CDR1 MGHDK and CDR2 SYGVNS were looked up in the germline V gene. Reading from cysteine to phenylalanine, the CDR3 counts 14 amino acids. Of the read, only the CDR3 DNA is kept; its 42 bases are in frame from base 1.

This chain joins TRBV25-1 to TRBJ1-4, with the D segment identity uncertain. The source of this sequence is a female donor with ankylosing spondylitis or in good health (not recorded which). Sequencing input: blood, either unsorted or a sorted T cell fraction (not recorded which). The CDR3 here reads CASSGGSLTEKLFF. In nucleotide form, the sequence is TGTGCCAGCAGTGGGGGAAGCCTGACTGAAAAACTGTTTTTT.